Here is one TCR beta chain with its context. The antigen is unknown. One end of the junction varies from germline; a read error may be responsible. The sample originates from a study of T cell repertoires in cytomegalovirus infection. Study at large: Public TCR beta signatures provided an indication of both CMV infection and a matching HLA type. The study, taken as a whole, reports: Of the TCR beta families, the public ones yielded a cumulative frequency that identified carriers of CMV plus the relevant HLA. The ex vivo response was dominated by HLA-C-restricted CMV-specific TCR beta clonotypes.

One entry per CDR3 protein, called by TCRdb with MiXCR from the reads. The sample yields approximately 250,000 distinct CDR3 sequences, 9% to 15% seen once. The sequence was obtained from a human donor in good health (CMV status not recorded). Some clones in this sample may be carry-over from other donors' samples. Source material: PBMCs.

In DNA, the CDR3 is TGCAGTGCTCGAGAAGGGGCAACTAGCAATCAGCCCCAGCATTTT. Protein sequence: CSAREGATSNQPQHF. The chain combines TRBV20-1 with TRBJ1-5; D is possibly TRBD1 (5 bases). The germline V gene has CDR1 DFQATT and CDR2 SNEGSKA (reference sequence). CDR3 length: 15 amino acids.